This TCR beta chain originates from a study of blood T cell repertoires in COVID-19. Turning to the study itself: T cells, B-cell-depleted T cells, or PBMCs supplied cDNA or gDNA.

In germline, CDR1 is MNHEY, CDR2 SVGEGT. This CDR3 contains 11 residues. V dropped 5 bases and J dropped 17; count of bases not matched to a gene: 5. Sequenced by immunoSEQ multiplex PCR; TCRdb stores in-frame clones only, minus some. The profile shows about 36,000 clones, approximately 90% of them singletons. Specimen: peripheral blood. The source is a human donor in a cohort sampled during active COVID-19. The chain has TRBV6-2 or TRBV6-3 and TRBJ1-6, with 8 bases matching TRBD1. The CDR3 protein is CASSLGQGFHF. CDR3 bases: TGTGCCAGCAGTCTCGGACAGGGTTTCCACTTT.